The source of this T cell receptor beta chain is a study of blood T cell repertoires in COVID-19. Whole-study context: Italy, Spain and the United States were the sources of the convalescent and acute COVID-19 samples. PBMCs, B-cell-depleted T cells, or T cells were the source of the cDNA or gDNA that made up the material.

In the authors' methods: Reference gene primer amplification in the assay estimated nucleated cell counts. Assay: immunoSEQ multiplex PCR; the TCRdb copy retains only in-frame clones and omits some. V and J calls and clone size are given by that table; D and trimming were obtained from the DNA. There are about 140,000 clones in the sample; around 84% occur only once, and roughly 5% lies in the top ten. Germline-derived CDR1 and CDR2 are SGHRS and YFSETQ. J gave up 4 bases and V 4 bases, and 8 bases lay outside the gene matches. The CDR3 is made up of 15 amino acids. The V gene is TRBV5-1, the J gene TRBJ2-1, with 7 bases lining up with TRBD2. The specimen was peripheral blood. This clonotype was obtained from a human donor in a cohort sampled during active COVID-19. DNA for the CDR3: TGCGCCAGCAGCCGGGGGGACTCCCCTTACAATGAGCAGTTCTTC. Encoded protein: CASSRGDSPYNEQFF.